The present entry profiles one T cell receptor beta chain with its context. A much larger clonotype is one base distant, so this may be a read error. TCRdb called the PCR reads again in MiXCR, with one record for every CDR3 protein. Among around 480,000 distinct CDR3 sequences listed, under 30% were seen once. This sample is part of a study of molecular identifiers for immune sequencing clone quantification. Germline lookup yields CDR1 SGDLS and CDR2 YYNGEE. V lost 2 bases and J lost 0, with 11 bases in between. The CDR3 has 15 amino acids. The rearrangement uses TRBV9 and TRBJ2-5; D might be TRBD2 (5 bases). The TCR was taken from a human donor in good health. Some libraries in this study had Jurkat cell RNA spiked in. The specimen sequenced was naive CD8+ T cells from blood, with Jurkat cell RNA spiked in. This sample's subset: FACS-sorted CD8+CD4-CCR7+CD45RA+ naive T cells. CDR3 amino acids: CASSVAPLDQETQYF. The CDR3 nucleotides are TGTGCCAGCAGCGTCGCCCCACTAGACCAAGAGACCCAGTACTTC.